The next 21 T cell receptor beta chains were all read from a single sample in a study of blood T cell repertoires in COVID-19. Produced via immunoSEQ multiplex PCR; TCRdb's table is partial and in-frame only. This sample has around 300,000 clones, with 85% to 90% found just once. The sample comprised PBMCs or T cells enriched from blood (not recorded which). These receptors all come from a woman aged 25 to 45 who had recovered from COVID-19.

V and J are TRBV19 and TRBJ1-1; no clear D. From germline, CDR1 is LNHDA and CDR2 SQIVND (reference sequence). V gave up 5 bases and J gave up 2 bases, with 15 bases separating them. There are 15 residues in the CDR3. CDR3 nucleotide sequence: TGTGCCAGTAGTGATTCTATAACAGTAAACACTGAAGCTTTCTTT. This translates into CASSDSITVNTEAFF.

Regarding this clone: Other DNA sequences from this sample encode an identical CDR3 as well. The V and J genes are TRBV18 and TRBJ1-1; tentative D call: TRBD1 (5 bases). This CDR3 region has 13 residues. Germline CDR1 KGHSH, CDR2 LQKENI. V was trimmed by 6 bases and J by 1 base, leaving 9 bases between them. The CDR3 region is CASSPTGNTEAFF. CDR3 DNA sequence: TGTGCCAGCTCGCCCACAGGGAACACTGAAGCTTTCTTT.

The gene calls are TRBV5-1 and TRBJ2-1; 9 nucleotides align to TRBD1. V was clipped by 2 bases and J by 4 bases; unmatched bases: 4. The CDR3 is made up of 15 amino acids. Germline values: CDR1 SGHRS, CDR2 YFSETQ. CDR3 loop: CASSFTGGLYNEQFF. The CDR3 DNA reads as TGCGCCAGCAGCTTTACAGGGGGCCTGTACAATGAGCAGTTCTTC.

The chain couples TRBV9 to TRBJ1-5, with 8 bases fitting TRBD1. Germline V gives CDR1 SGDLS, CDR2 YYNGEE. The CDR3 contains 16 residues. V gave up 4 bases and J gave up 2 bases; unmatched junction bases: 8. The chain's CDR3 is CASSPEQGGGNQPQHF. The CDR3 nucleotides read TGTGCCAGCAGCCCAGAACAGGGGGGGGGCAATCAGCCCCAGCATTTT.

V usage is TRBV7-9 and J usage is TRBJ1-3; possibly TRBD1 for D (5 bases). With 5 bases removed from V and 1 base from J, the gap between germline ends came to 12 bases. CDR1 is SEHNR, CDR2 FQNEAQ, per germline (reference sequence). The CDR3 is made up of 15 amino acids. CDR3 protein: CASSRDGGSGNTIYF. The CDR3 region has the DNA TGTGCCAGCAGCCGAGACGGGGGATCTGGAAACACCATATATTTT.

V gene TRBV21-1 combines with J gene TRBJ2-7; the table's D call TRBD1 went unverified against the DNA. TRBV21-1 is a pseudogene locus. This CDR3 has 16 residues. The CDR3 coding sequence is TGTGCCAGCAGCAAAGCCATGGCCGGGACAGGTGACGAGCAGTACTTC. This encodes CASSKAMAGTGDEQYF.

The genes are TRBV27 and TRBJ2-7; the D gene is possibly TRBD1 (5 bases). The CDR3 extends over 15 amino acids. The V gene's germline CDR1 is MNHEY and CDR2 SMNVEV (reference sequence). V lost 5 bases, J lost 4 bases, and 18 bases lay in between. In DNA form, the CDR3 reads TGTGCCAGCAGTCCTACCAAGACAGTACGATACGAGCAGTACTTC. It is translated as CASSPTKTVRYEQYF.

The genes are TRBV2 and TRBJ2-7, with 8 positions matching TRBD2. Germline CDR1 and CDR2: SNHLY and FYNNEI. The V segment lost 1 base and the J segment 3 bases; nucleotides outside the gene matches: 5. CDR3 length: 15 residues. For the CDR3, the DNA is TGTGCCAGCAGTGAAGGTTTTAGCGGGATCTACGAGCAGTACTTC. Its translation is CASSEGFSGIYEQYF.

V and J are TRBV18 and TRBJ2-1; tentative D call: TRBD1 (5 bases). Germline V gene sequence: CDR1 KGHSH, CDR2 LQKENI. The CDR3 runs to 14 residues. Trimming took 7 bases from V and 8 from J, leaving 18 bases between them. CDR3 residues: CASFLGQDNYEQFF. The CDR3 bases are TGTGCCAGCTTTCTTGGCCAGGACAATTATGAGCAGTTCTTC.

V and J are TRBV7-9 and TRBJ2-1, with 11 bases matching TRBD2. Germline trimming cut 3 bases from V and 8 bases from J; bases unmatched to any gene: 15. Germline CDR1 is SEHNR and CDR2 is FQNEAQ (reference sequence). The CDR3 loop spans 18 amino acids. As DNA, the CDR3 is TGTGCCAGCAGCTTGGCTCGGGGAGGTAGCGGGAGGGCTGATGAGCAGTTCTTC. Its protein is CASSLARGGSGRADEQFF. Complete variable domain (other parts from reference TRBV7-9 and TRBJ2-1): DTGVSQNPRHKITKRGQNVTFRCDPISEHNRLYWYRQTLGQGPEFLTYFQNEAQLEKSRLLSDRFSAERPKGSFSTLEIQRTEQGDSAMYLCASSLARGGSGRADEQFFGPGTRLTVL.

The rearrangement joins TRBV15 to TRBJ1-1; D gene ambiguous. Germline lookup yields CDR1 LNHNV and CDR2 YYDKDF (reference sequence). This CDR3 has 12 residues. Trimming left V 0 bases short and J 9 bases short, with 8 bases between. The DNA for the CDR3 is TGTGCCACCAGCAGAGATCCGGGGAAAGCTTTCTTT. Translated: CATSRDPGKAFF.

The chain employs TRBV11-2 and TRBJ2-7, with 8 nucleotides matching TRBD2. The germline V gene has CDR1 SGHAT and CDR2 FQNNGV. The CDR3 totals 15 residues. With V trimmed by 3 bases and J by 0 bases, 4 bases remained unmatched. The CDR3 sequence: CASSFSGGPSYEQYF. CDR3 nucleotides: TGTGCCAGCAGCTTCAGCGGGGGCCCCTCCTACGAGCAGTACTTC.

The V and J genes are TRBV18 and TRBJ2-1; D is ambiguous. This CDR3 contains 11 residues. V gave up 5 bases and J gave up 6 bases, with 5 bases separating them. Germline V gene data show CDR1 as KGHSH and CDR2 as LQKENI. In DNA, the CDR3 is TGTGCCAGCTCAAATCTCAATGAGCAGTTCTTC. As protein: CASSNLNEQFF.

V and J are TRBV20-1 and TRBJ2-1, with 9 positions matching TRBD2. V lost 3 bases to trimming and J lost 3 bases; unmatched junction nucleotides: 3. This CDR3 comprises 14 residues. Germline assignment: CDR1 DFQATT and CDR2 SNEGSKA (reference sequence). The CDR3 nucleotides read TGCAGTGCTAGTAGAGCGGGAGGCTACAATGAGCAGTTCTTC. This gives the protein CSASRAGGYNEQFF.

This chain uses TRBV3-1 (or the pseudogene TRBV3-2) with TRBJ1-5; D is unclear. V was pared by 0 bases and J by 4 bases, with 10 bases between. In germline, CDR1 is LGHDT, CDR2 YNNKEL (reference sequence). The CDR3 runs to 15 residues. The CDR3 nucleotides are TGTGCCAGCAGCCAAGATACCAGGCAAAATCAGCCCCAGCATTTT. It encodes CASSQDTRQNQPQHF.

The J gene is TRBJ1-1, the V gene TRBV15; weak D call: TRBD1 (5 bases). Germline V gene lookup returns CDR1 LNHNV and CDR2 YYDKDF (reference sequence). CDR3 length equals 14 residues. V was pared by 0 bases and J by 5 bases, with 10 bases between. As DNA, the CDR3 is TGTGCCACCAGCAGAGATCTCAGGGTAACTGAAGCTTTCTTT. Translating it yields CATSRDLRVTEAFF.

The chain combines TRBV14 with TRBJ2-7, with D uncertain. The V and J ends lost 4 bases and 2 bases respectively, with 12 bases between them. Germline V gene sequence: CDR1 SGHDN, CDR2 FVKESK. The length of the CDR3 is 14 residues. CDR3 amino acids: CASSRTGVTYEQYF. For the CDR3, the DNA is TGTGCCAGCAGCCGTACGGGTGTGACCTACGAGCAGTACTTC.

In its sample, this clone was seen once. J is TRBJ2-7 and V is TRBV6-2 or TRBV6-3; D ambiguous. There are 11 residues in the CDR3. Trimming pared 2 bases from V and 4 bases from J, leaving 3 bases between. Germline CDR1 reads MNHEY; CDR2 reads SVGEGT. CDR3: CASSYAYEQYF. CDR3 bases: TGTGCCAGCAGTTACGCGTACGAGCAGTACTTC.

The rearrangement links TRBV6-5 to TRBJ2-7; 8 bases are a match to TRBD2. V dropped 7 bases and J dropped 3; count of bases not matched to a gene: 8. Germline V gene sequence: CDR1 MNHEY, CDR2 SVGAGI. This CDR3 comprises 14 residues. The chain's CDR3 is CASTSGSVIYEQYF. In DNA, the CDR3 is TGTGCCAGCACCAGCGGGAGTGTTATCTACGAGCAGTACTTC.

This rearrangement joins TRBV28 to TRBJ2-3, with a possible D match to TRBD1 (6 bases). CDR1 and CDR2 from the germline V gene are MDHEN and SYDVKM. The CDR3 spans 15 residues. The germline V and J ends were trimmed by 7 bases and 6 bases, with 20 bases remaining between them. CDR3 amino acids: CASNTGQGIFDTQYF. The CDR3 bases are TGTGCCAGCAATACGGGACAAGGGATATTCGATACGCAGTATTTT.

In DNA, the CDR3 is TGTGCCAGCAGCCTCCGCCGAGACGGGAGCACAGATACGCAGTATTTT. Translating gives CASSLRRDGSTDTQYF. The V gene is TRBV3-1 (or the pseudogene TRBV3-2), the J gene TRBJ2-3, with no clear D. V lost 4 bases and J 0 bases, leaving 14 bases between the germline ends. The CDR3 has 16 amino acids. Germline-derived CDR1 and CDR2 are LGHDT and YNNKEL (reference sequence).